This T cell receptor beta chain was sequenced during a study of graft-versus-host responses after intestinal transplantation. Study-wide results and limits: Recipient bone marrow held GvH clones, some seen earlier in ileum or blood.

A note on this clone: What it binds is not known.

Generated by immunoSEQ multiplex PCR, the TCRdb table keeps only in-frame clones and is missing some. The table lists fewer than 130,000 clones, over 85% of them singletons. CDR1 is SQVTM, CDR2 ANQGSEA, per germline. This CDR3 has 12 amino acids. Trimming removed 5 bases from V and 3 bases from J; junction bases left unmatched: 3. The starting material was unstimulated CD8+ T cells sorted from spleen or lymph node cells, obtained before intestinal transplant. This clonotype was sampled from a human donor who received an intestinal transplant. This chain uses TRBV29-1 with TRBJ2-7; 8 bases line up with TRBD1. CDR3 DNA sequence: TGCAGCGTTCCGACAGGGGACTACGAGCAGTACTTC. Translating gives CSVPTGDYEQYF.